This T cell receptor (beta chain) was identified during a study of cytomegalovirus exposure and HLA in healthy donors. Germline CDR1 SGHAT, CDR2 FQNNGV. Between the trimmed V and J ends, which lost 1 base and 4 bases, there was a span of 10 bases. The CDR3 has 15 residues. The PCR used 60 Vbeta and 13 Jbeta primers. Some clones are missing from TCRdb's copy, which holds only in-frame ones; the method was immunoSEQ multiplex PCR. The sample has around 160,000 clones, approximately 70% seen once. Note on this clone: No antigen is known for it.

Notes on the study in general: The HLA-A and HLA-B alleles of most subjects were reportedly predicted accurately from TCR beta sequences. Fewer N-insertions (relative to the approximately 700-donor mean) were reportedly seen in an Asian-associated ancestry cluster in a later analysis.

This TCR was recovered from a man between 18 and 35 years old in good health and CMV-seropositive. The sequenced sample was PBMCs. The rearrangement uses TRBV11-2 and TRBJ2-2; D may be TRBD1 (5 bases). DNA for the CDR3: TGTGCCAGCAGCTTAGGAACAGGACCCACCGGGGAGCTGTTTTTT. It encodes CASSLGTGPTGELFF.